The clone carrying this TCR beta chain was counted many times. Its antigen is not known. TCRdb fed the RT-PCR reads into MiXCR, producing one record per CDR3 protein. The sample has more than 150,000 distinct CDR3 sequences, approximately 8.7% seen once. This entry belongs to a study of response to subunit inactivated influenza vaccine. Overall study results and limits: The authors suggested that every seasonal influenza vaccination recruits few new T cells.

The CDR3 runs 12 residues. Germline-derived CDR1 and CDR2 are MNHEY and SMNVEV (reference sequence). The germline V and J ends were trimmed by 10 bases and 0 bases, with 8 bases remaining between them. This specimen consisted of non-naive T cells sorted from PBMCs, obtained on the day of vaccination. The V call is TRBV27, the J call TRBJ2-3, with D unclear. The source of this sequence is a man over 45 who received an inactivated influenza vaccine. CDR3 residues: CATYASTDTQYF. CDR3 coding DNA: TGTGCCACTTACGCTAGCACAGATACGCAGTATTTT.